This entry lists 11 T cell receptor beta chains sequenced from one sample in a study of OX40 agonist ivuxolimab in advanced cancers. Sequencing used immunoSEQ multiplex PCR; TCRdb keeps in-frame clones, though not all of them. The top ten clones hold approximately 40% of a sample with 8,500 to 13,000 clones, around 79% of them seen once. The specimen was CD4+ or CD8+ T cells sorted from blood, collected in a trial of the OX40 agonist ivuxolimab. All receptors derive from an adult with an advanced solid tumor such as melanoma, head and neck, liver or kidney cancer.

The genes are TRBV9 and TRBJ1-1, with a possible D match to TRBD1 (5 bases). The CDR3 loop spans 14 amino acids. Trimming removed 0 bases from V and 1 base from J, with 7 bases in between. Germline-derived CDR1 and CDR2 are SGDLS and YYNGEE. CDR3 DNA: TGTGCCAGCAGCGTAGACGGGGGGAACACTGAAGCTTTCTTT. Protein product: CASSVDGGNTEAFF. The full variable domain, completed using reference TRBV9 and TRBJ1-1, is DSGVTQTPKHLITATGQRVTLRCSPRSGDLSVYWYQQSLDQGLQFLIQYYNGEERAKGNILERFSAQQFPDLHSELNLSSLELGDSALYFCASSVDGGNTEAFFGQGTRLTVV.

The chain recombines TRBV5-1 with TRBJ2-7; 7 bases are shared with TRBD2. Germline V gene lookup returns CDR1 SGHRS and CDR2 YFSETQ. V lost 0 bases and J lost 6; bases outside the gene matches: 3. This CDR3 region has 13 residues. This chain's CDR3 is CASSLERGGEQYF. The CDR3 region has the DNA TGCGCCAGCAGCTTGGAGCGGGGAGGCGAGCAGTACTTC.

The chain is built from TRBV7-3 and TRBJ2-3, with a weak D call TRBD1 (5 bases). The V end lost 1 base, the J end lost 0 bases, and 11 bases lay between the germline ends. CDR1 and CDR2 from the germline V gene are SGHTA and FQGTGA. The CDR3 has 16 residues. The CDR3 is CASSLIGESSTDTQYF. The CDR3 DNA follows: TGTGCCAGCAGCTTAATAGGGGAATCGAGCACAGATACGCAGTATTTT.

V is TRBV7-2 and J is TRBJ2-7, with 8 bases identical to TRBD2. Germline trimming cut 4 bases from V and 0 bases from J; bases unmatched to any gene: 2. Germline loops: CDR1 SGHTA, CDR2 FQGNSA. The CDR3 loop spans 14 amino acids. The CDR3 nucleotides read TGTGCCAGCAGCTCAAGCGGGAGCTCCTACGAGCAGTACTTC. It encodes CASSSSGSSYEQYF. Full variable domain (remainder filled in from reference TRBV7-2 and TRBJ2-7): GAGVSQSPSNKVTEKGKDVELRCDPISGHTALYWYRQSLGQGLEFLIYFQGNSAPDKSGLPSDRFSAERTGGSVSTLTIQRTQQEDSAVYLCASSSSGSSYEQYFGPGTRLTVT.

The V and J genes are TRBV5-1 and TRBJ1-3; 10 bases line up with TRBD1. Unmatched junction bases numbered 8, after V lost 4 bases and J lost 7 bases. Germline V gene sequence: CDR1 SGHRS, CDR2 YFSETQ. The CDR3 has 15 amino acids. The CDR3 loop is CASSRDRGVFNTIYF. CDR3 coding DNA: TGCGCCAGCAGCCGGGACAGGGGCGTCTTCAACACCATATATTTT.

The chain is built from TRBV4-1 and TRBJ2-7, with D uncertain. CDR1 MGHRA and CDR2 YSYEKL come from the germline V gene. Trimming removed 0 bases at V and 5 bases at J, with 8 bases between. This CDR3 contains 13 residues. CDR3 residues: CASSQDATHEQYF. For the CDR3, the DNA is TGCGCCAGCAGCCAAGATGCGACCCACGAGCAGTACTTC.

This chain joins TRBV11-2 and TRBJ1-2; D uncertain. Looked up from germline, CDR1 is SGHAT and CDR2 is FQNNGV. Trimming left V 6 bases short and J 1 base short, with 21 bases between. The CDR3 is made up of 17 amino acids. Here the CDR3 DNA reads TGTGCCAGCAGTTTGCCTAACCCCCCCTTTAATAACTATGGCTACACCTTC. It codes for CASSLPNPPFNNYGYTF. Full variable domain (outside the CDR3, taken from reference TRBV11-2 and TRBJ1-2): EAGVAQSPRYKIIEKRQSVAFWCNPISGHATLYWYQQILGQGPKLLIQFQNNGVVDDSQLPKDRFSAERLKGVDSTLKIQPAKLEDSAVYLCASSLPNPPFNNYGYTFGSGTRLTVV.

The gene calls are TRBV18 and TRBJ2-5, with D possibly matching TRBD2 (5 bases). The germline gives CDR1 KGHSH, CDR2 LQKENI. The V end was cut by 0 bases, the J end by 4 bases, with 18 bases between. This CDR3 has 17 amino acids. CDR3 DNA: TGTGCCAGCTCACCACCGAAAGGAGGAGCGGTTGGAGAGACCCAGTACTTC. Translating gives CASSPPKGGAVGETQYF.

The V gene is TRBV19, the J gene TRBJ1-1; 7 bases line up with TRBD1. This CDR3 has 15 amino acids. Germline V gives CDR1 LNHDA, CDR2 SQIVND (reference sequence). The V segment lost 3 bases and the J segment 1 base; nucleotides outside the gene matches: 5. The CDR3 region has the DNA TGTGCCAGTAGTATGGACAGGTTCTCGAACACTGAAGCTTTCTTT. This gives the protein CASSMDRFSNTEAFF.

In nucleotides, the CDR3 is TGTGCCAGCAGTGCATTACAGGGAGCGCAAGAGACCCAGTACTTC. This codes for CASSALQGAQETQYF. The gene calls are TRBV6-4 and TRBJ2-5; D might be TRBD1 (6 bases). Germline V CDR1 and CDR2: MRHNA, SNTAGT. V was cut by 4 bases and J by 2 bases, with 14 bases left in between. CDR3 length: 15 residues.

The chain employs TRBV6-5 and TRBJ2-5; tentative D call: TRBD1 (5 bases). Trimming shortened V by 0 bases and J by 5 bases, and 13 bases separated the two germline ends. The germline CDR1 and CDR2 sequences are MNHEY and SVGAGI. The CDR3 runs 15 residues. The CDR3 nucleotides are TGTGCCAGCAGTTACTCGGGCCAGGGTGGTGAGACCCAGTACTTC. It specifies CASSYSGQGGETQYF.